These T cell receptor beta chains were read from a single sample in a study of tumor-infiltrating lymphocytes in primary liver carcinoma. TCRdb fed the multiplex PCR reads into MiXCR, producing one record per CDR3 protein. Altogether some 320,000 distinct CDR3 sequences are present, less than 75% being singletons, with the ten largest covering roughly 8.6%. Sequences were obtained from peripheral blood. Receptors were obtained from a man aged 35 to 55 with primary liver carcinoma and hepatitis B virus infection. CDR3s include the opening cysteine and the closing phenylalanine or tryptophan. Each record gives: CDR3 length, V gene, CDR3 protein.

cdr3_length: 14; v_call: TRBV7-8; cdr3_aa: CASRRRGSNEKLFF
cdr3_length: 15; v_call: TRBV5-1; cdr3_aa: CASSPGGSRIYEQYF
cdr3_length: 14; v_call: TRBV6-5; cdr3_aa: CASSGQGRDGELFF
cdr3_length: 12; v_call: TRBV12-3/TRBV12-4; cdr3_aa: CASSEQGVKAFF
cdr3_length: 13; v_call: TRBV29-1; cdr3_aa: CSVEDREGYGYTF
cdr3_length: 13; v_call: TRBV28; cdr3_aa: CACGPVSQETQYF
cdr3_length: 17; v_call: TRBV4-2; cdr3_aa: CASNQIGTSGRRNERFF
cdr3_length: 13; v_call: TRBV2; cdr3_aa: CASSGVASYEQYF
cdr3_length: 12; v_call: TRBV28; cdr3_aa: CASSFISDTQYF
cdr3_length: 14; v_call: TRBV7-9; cdr3_aa: CASSFQGIRETQYF
cdr3_length: 13; v_call: TRBV10-2; cdr3_aa: CASRGTGTNEQYF
cdr3_length: 17; v_call: TRBV4-2; cdr3_aa: CASSPGESGRGEETQYF
cdr3_length: 15; v_call: TRBV29-1; cdr3_aa: CSVDRGQRRTDTQDF
cdr3_length: 18; v_call: TRBV6-5; cdr3_aa: CASRRLGLAGGPGETQYF
cdr3_length: 17; v_call: TRBV28; cdr3_aa: CASSLERLAGNSGELFF
cdr3_length: 14; v_call: TRBV29-1; cdr3_aa: CSVRLAGESNEQLF
cdr3_length: 13; v_call: TRBV30; cdr3_aa: CAWSWNNQETQYF
cdr3_length: 16; v_call: TRBV6-6; cdr3_aa: CASSPGLAIGTDTQYF
cdr3_length: 15; v_call: TRBV5-1; cdr3_aa: CASSFLGSMNNEQFF
cdr3_length: 16; v_call: TRBV10-3; cdr3_aa: CAISESVIAGGDEQFF
cdr3_length: 15; v_call: TRBV6-1; cdr3_aa: CASSRGGYGGNTIYF
cdr3_length: 16; v_call: TRBV7-8; cdr3_aa: CASSPDRGRSSYEQYF
cdr3_length: 12; v_call: TRBV5-5; cdr3_aa: CASSRVNEKLFF
cdr3_length: 14; v_call: TRBV5-1; cdr3_aa: CASTPTGASYEQYF
cdr3_length: 16; v_call: TRBV7-9; cdr3_aa: CASSLGTGFVNTEAFF
cdr3_length: 15; v_call: TRBV11-1; cdr3_aa: CASCIVERDDYGYTF
cdr3_length: 14; v_call: TRBV5-1; cdr3_aa: CASSLTKDTYEQYF
cdr3_length: 14; v_call: TRBV28; cdr3_aa: CASSLRQINYGYTF
cdr3_length: 14; v_call: TRBV4-1; cdr3_aa: CASSQDSANYEQYF
cdr3_length: 15; v_call: TRBV12-3/TRBV12-4; cdr3_aa: CASGDRSSGANVLTF
cdr3_length: 16; v_call: TRBV7-9; cdr3_aa: CASRPSWAGKHETQYF
cdr3_length: 14; v_call: TRBV28; cdr3_aa: CASSSDPSKNIQYF
cdr3_length: 18; v_call: TRBV7-9; cdr3_aa: CASSTPFWTSRDPDTQYF
cdr3_length: 12; v_call: TRBV30; cdr3_aa: CAWSGEAYEQYF
cdr3_length: 16; v_call: TRBV7-9; cdr3_aa: CASSSETGGDTGELFF
cdr3_length: 11; v_call: TRBV28; cdr3_aa: CASGLIYEQYF
cdr3_length: 17; v_call: TRBV6-5; cdr3_aa: CAGSYSGLVGAVAIQYF
cdr3_length: 16; v_call: TRBV4-3; cdr3_aa: CASSQDRDRSNSPLHF
cdr3_length: 15; v_call: TRBV12-3/TRBV12-4; cdr3_aa: CASSLNRANTGELFF
cdr3_length: 12; v_call: TRBV12-3/TRBV12-4; cdr3_aa: CASRGAGVEQFF
cdr3_length: 15; v_call: TRBV11-2; cdr3_aa: CTSSLEGYSYNEEFF
cdr3_length: 15; v_call: TRBV7-3; cdr3_aa: CASSPGTGSGNEQFF
cdr3_length: 11; v_call: TRBV6-2/TRBV6-3; cdr3_aa: CANTEADTQYF
cdr3_length: 14; v_call: TRBV24-1; cdr3_aa: CATSPRQLTQPQHF
cdr3_length: 12; v_call: TRBV29-1; cdr3_aa: CTGTGGYNEQFF
cdr3_length: 11; v_call: TRBV11-2; cdr3_aa: CASSLDNEAFF
cdr3_length: 14; v_call: TRBV4-1; cdr3_aa: CASSQEGRPGAQYF
cdr3_length: 14; v_call: TRBV11-2; cdr3_aa: CANSPDTPRDVYTF
cdr3_length: 13; v_call: TRBV5-6; cdr3_aa: CASSPRQGYEQYF
cdr3_length: 12; v_call: TRBV11-3; cdr3_aa: CATPIDTDTQYF
cdr3_length: 14; v_call: TRBV6-6; cdr3_aa: CASAFRGLDIEQYF
cdr3_length: 14; v_call: TRBV6-5; cdr3_aa: CTSSYWEPPGELFF
cdr3_length: 15; v_call: TRBV28; cdr3_aa: CASSIGQDSYNEQFF
cdr3_length: 14; v_call: TRBV11-1; cdr3_aa: CVSSLGLLDSPQFF
cdr3_length: 13; v_call: TRBV10-3; cdr3_aa: CAIRRRDDTEAFF
cdr3_length: 13; v_call: TRBV6-1; cdr3_aa: CASDRGLNTEAFF
cdr3_length: 13; v_call: TRBV11-2; cdr3_aa: CASSLRTALEQYF
cdr3_length: 13; v_call: TRBV28; cdr3_aa: CASSLFDRTEAFF
cdr3_length: 14; v_call: TRBV4-1; cdr3_aa: CASSPAYADYEQYF